These 26 T cell receptor beta chains were sequenced from one sample in a study of CD8+CD57+ T cells in acquired aplastic anemia. For CDR3 and TCR beta VDJ profiling, genomic DNA was the template used. A single record per CDR3 protein comes from TCRdb applying MiXCR to the reads. This sample has approximately 250,000 distinct CDR3 sequences, with roughly 82% found just once. Sequencing was done on patients that had shown CD8+CD57+ cell expansion by flow cytometry. Sequenced: sorted CD4+, CD8+, or CD8+CD57+ T cells (not recorded which) from PBMCs. The receptors were gathered from a human donor with aplastic anemia.

Remarks on this clonotype: The conserved final phenylalanine or tryptophan is absent from the CDR3, which likely points to a read error. The DNA is left out, because the CDR3 cannot be placed on it with certainty; the CDR3 is given as TCRdb lists it. The rearrangement joins TRBV2 to TRBJ2-5. In germline, CDR1 is SNHLY, CDR2 FYNNEI. Inclusive of both ends, the CDR3 amounts to 14 amino acids. CDR3 residues: CATSTFDAQEKYYV.

This clonotype was picked up one time. The rearrangement joins TRBV7-9 to TRBJ2-3, with D maybe TRBD2 (6 bases). Germline CDR1 reads SEHNR; CDR2 reads FQNEAQ (reference sequence). The CDR3 consists of 14 residues. V lost 0 bases to trimming and J lost 15 bases, with 19 bases between them. CDR3 nucleotides: TGTGCCAGCAGCTTAGCGGGAGGTCTGGATAGCAGTTATTTT. It encodes CASSLAGGLDSSYF. Supplemented by reference TRBV7-9 and TRBJ2-3, the full variable domain reads DTGVSQNPRHKITKRGQNVTFRCDPISEHNRLYWYRQTLGQGPEFLTYFQNEAQLEKSRLLSDRFSAERPKGSFSTLEIQRTEQGDSAMYLCASSLAGGLDSSYFGPGTRLTVL.

V is TRBV11-3 and J is TRBJ2-2, with 7 bases lining up with TRBD2. Germline CDR1 is SGHNT and CDR2 is YENEEA. The junction had 5 bases not matched to a gene; V was cut back by 3 bases and J by 4 bases. The CDR3 totals 15 residues. The DNA of the CDR3 is TGTGCCAGCAGCTTGGGACTAACAGCCACCGGGGAGCTGTTTTTT. Amino acid sequence: CASSLGLTATGELFF.

The V call is TRBV10-3, the J call TRBJ2-5; 10 bases agree with TRBD1. Looked up from germline, CDR1 is ENHRY and CDR2 is SYGVKD. This CDR3 spans 14 amino acids. V shed 9 bases and J 3 bases; nucleotides not matched to a gene: 7. The CDR3 loop reads CAISGTGEKETQYF. The CDR3 DNA follows: TGTGCCATATCCGGGACAGGGGAAAAAGAGACCCAGTACTTC.

The rearrangement joins TRBV5-6 to TRBJ1-2; perhaps TRBD1 as D (6 bases). The ends were cut back, 0 bases at V and 0 bases at J, with 9 bases in the middle. This CDR3 comprises 15 residues. Germline V lookup: CDR1 SGHDT, CDR2 YYEEEE. The CDR3 DNA follows: TGTGCCAGCAGCTTGGAGAGGGGGGCTAACTATGGCTACACCTTC. Protein: CASSLERGANYGYTF.

This sequence joins TRBV9 and TRBJ2-3, with D perhaps matching TRBD1 (5 bases). Germline values: CDR1 SGDLS, CDR2 YYNGEE. The CDR3 loop spans 14 amino acids. Deletions cut 4 bases from V and 11 bases from J, with 20 bases between. CDR3 DNA: TGTGCCAGCAGCTTCGTGCAGGGTAACGACGAGCAGTATTTT. It is translated as CASSFVQGNDEQYF.

The rearrangement uses TRBV10-3 and TRBJ1-4; no clear D. This CDR3 has 13 residues. In germline, CDR1 is ENHRY, CDR2 SYGVKD. V lost 3 bases to trimming and J lost 7 bases, with 9 bases between them. CDR3 bases: TGTGCCATCAGTGATATCTTGGGTGAAAAACTGTTTTTT. Translating it yields CAISDILGEKLFF.

This clonotype was seen a few times. The chain recombines TRBV7-9 with TRBJ2-6; TRBD2 matches 7 bases. Germline assignment: CDR1 SEHNR and CDR2 FQNEAQ (reference sequence). The CDR3 spans 16 residues. V gave up 11 bases and J gave up 4 bases; unmatched junction bases: 14. The CDR3 coding sequence is TGTGCCTACGAGGTAGCGGGTAGCTACGGGGCCAACGTCCTGACTTTC. Translated: CAYEVAGSYGANVLTF. Supplemented by reference TRBV7-9 and TRBJ2-6, the full variable domain reads DTGVSQNPRHKITKRGQNVTFRCDPISEHNRLYWYRQTLGQGPEFLTYFQNEAQLEKSRLLSDRFSAERPKGSFSTLEIQRTEQGDSAMYLCAYEVAGSYGANVLTFGAGSRLTVL.

The chain recombines TRBV15 with TRBJ2-1; D perhaps matches TRBD1 (6 bases). This CDR3 spans 18 amino acids. The V gene lost 1 base and the J gene lost 8 bases, with 24 bases spanning the gap. Looked up from germline, CDR1 is LNHNV and CDR2 is YYDKDF (reference sequence). In DNA form, the CDR3 reads TGTGCCACCAGCAGAGGGAGGAGCTGGGGGCACAGGCGTGATGAGCAGTTCTTC. It specifies CATSRGRSWGHRRDEQFF.

This clonotype came up once. The CDR3 does not close with the conserved phenylalanine or tryptophan, likely indicating a read error. V gene TRBV7-2 combines with J gene TRBJ2-3; the D gene could be TRBD1 or TRBD2 (5 bases each). The germline gives CDR1 SGHTA, CDR2 FQGNSA. V was trimmed by 5 bases and J by 10 bases, leaving 16 bases between them. The CDR3 has 13 amino acids. The CDR3 DNA reads as TGTGCCAGCAGCGCTGAGGGGTTACATGCGCAGTATCTT. Translating it yields CASSAEGLHAQYL.

This chain uses TRBV6-5 with TRBJ2-2; D possibly uses TRBD1 or TRBD2 (6 bases each). Germline CDR1 is MNHEY and CDR2 is SVGAGI. The CDR3 is 15 residues long. Trimming shortened V by 8 bases and J by 3 bases, and 16 bases separated the two germline ends. The CDR3, as DNA: TGTGCCAGCCCGTTAGGGGGAGGCTACACCGGGGAGCTGTTTTTT. Its protein is CASPLGGGYTGELFF.

V and J are TRBV11-2 and TRBJ1-2; tentative D call: TRBD1 (5 bases). V lost 3 bases to trimming and J lost 8 bases, with 13 bases between them. The germline V gene has CDR1 SGHAT and CDR2 FQNNGV. The CDR3 spans 13 residues. The CDR3 DNA reads TGTGCCAGCAGCTTGGGCGGGGGTCGGGGCTACACCTTC. This sequence encodes CASSLGGGRGYTF.

A remark on this clonotype: It is likely a read error, because the conserved phenylalanine at the end of the CDR3 is missing. No DNA is shown, since the ends of the CDR3 on it are uncertain; the CDR3 is the one TCRdb lists. V and J are TRBV2 and TRBJ2-1; whether TRBD2, the table's D call, matches the DNA was not checked. The CDR3 sequence runs 13 residues, both termini included. Germline CDR1 and CDR2: SNHLY and FYNNEI. The CDR3 protein is CASSDGGRSEQQY.

A note on this clonotype: The limits of the CDR3 on the DNA are not certain, so only TCRdb's listed CDR3 is given. The chain couples TRBV7-9 to TRBJ2-7; TRBD1, the table's D call, lacks a check against the DNA. Germline CDR1 is SEHNR and CDR2 is FQNEAQ (reference sequence). A total of 15 residues make up the CDR3, ends included. The CDR3 region is CAGQGPRETQYFEYV.

Remarks on this clonotype: As the CDR3 is not closed by the conserved phenylalanine or tryptophan, this likely results from a read error. No DNA is shown, since the ends of the CDR3 on it are uncertain; the CDR3 is the one TCRdb lists. The chain combines TRBV7-8 with TRBJ2-3; the DNA was not used to check the table's D call, TRBD1. CDR1 SGHVS and CDR2 FQNEAQ come from the germline V gene. The CDR3 length equals 13 residues, ends included. The CDR3 loop reads CASGGGGTQTQYT.

Concerning this clonotype: The conserved closing phenylalanine or tryptophan is absent in this CDR3, likely reflecting a read error. This chain links TRBV7-3 with TRBJ2-3; D may correspond to TRBD1 or TRBD2 (6 bases each). The J call could be wrong; TRBJ2-2 is a better fit for the DNA end. The CDR3 loop spans 13 amino acids. Germline lookup yields CDR1 SGHTA and CDR2 FQGTGA. Written as DNA, the CDR3 is TGTGCCAGCGGGGACGGGGGCACAGATACGCTGTTTGTT. Its translation is CASGDGGTDTLFV.

CDR3 DNA sequence: TGCGCCAGCAGCTTTCCACGGGGCGCGGACGCCCGTTACTACGAGCAGTACGTC. Amino acids: CASSFPRGADARYYEQYV. The V and J genes are TRBV7-8 and TRBJ2-7; D may correspond to TRBD1 or TRBD2 (5 bases each). The CDR3 contains 18 residues. CDR1 SGHVS and CDR2 FQNEAQ come from the germline V gene.

V usage is TRBV7-8 and J usage is TRBJ2-3; a weak D match, TRBD1 (5 bases). V lost 3 bases, J lost 10 bases, and 26 bases lay in between. This CDR3 comprises 17 residues. From germline, CDR1 is SGHVS and CDR2 FQNEAQ. In DNA, the CDR3 is TGTGCCAGCAGCTTTCCTCCAGACGCGACAGCCCTTGCCTCGCAGTATTTT. Amino acid sequence: CASSFPPDATALASQYF.

Notes on this clonotype: No conserved phenylalanine or tryptophan is present at the end of the CDR3, so a read error is the likely explanation. J is TRBJ2-4 and V is TRBV7-4; D may be TRBD2 (5 bases). This CDR3 has 12 residues. Germline V lookup: CDR1 SGHVT, CDR2 SQSDAQ. Written as DNA, the CDR3 is TGTGCCAGCGGCTTAACGGGGAACATTCAGTACTAC. It is translated as CASGLTGNIQYY.

Comment on this clonotype: A read error is likely, as this CDR3 ends without the conserved phenylalanine or tryptophan. The DNA is omitted, as the CDR3 cannot be located on it reliably, and the CDR3 follows TCRdb's listing. This CDR3 reads CASSFSPDGTALS. The chain combines TRBV7-8 with TRBJ2-1; TRBD1 was called by the table and not checked on the DNA. Germline V gene sequence: CDR1 SGHVS, CDR2 FQNEAQ. Including both end residues, the CDR3 is 13 amino acids long.

In the case of this clonotype: A read error may account for a junction end that differs from germline. This sequence joins TRBV7-3 and TRBJ2-3, with 8 nucleotides matching TRBD2. The germline V gene encodes CDR1 SGHTA and CDR2 FQGTGA. The CDR3 contains 14 residues. The CDR3: CASSLTERGYNNEF. CDR3 sequence (DNA): TGTGCCAGCAGCTTAACGGAGCGGGGGTATAACAATGAGTTT.

The J gene is TRBJ1-3, the V gene TRBV9; D not resolved. Germline CDR1 and CDR2: SGDLS and YYNGEE. The length of the CDR3 is 16 residues. Between the trimmed V and J ends, which lost 3 bases and 0 bases, there was a span of 13 bases. The CDR3 reads CASSDVSGASGNTIYF. The CDR3 DNA reads as TGTGCCAGCAGCGACGTCAGCGGAGCCTCTGGAAACACCATATATTTT.

The rearrangement uses TRBV29-1 and TRBJ2-5, with a tentative D call TRBD2 (5 bases). CDR1 and CDR2 (germline): SQVTM, ANQGSEA. The CDR3 is made up of 15 amino acids. Trimming left V 2 bases short and J 5 bases short, with 18 bases between. The CDR3 DNA follows: TGCAGCGTTGAACTACTTGGACTCAACTCCGAGACCCAGTACTTC. This gives the protein CSVELLGLNSETQYF.

Concerning this clonotype itself: Since the CDR3 does not end with the conserved phenylalanine or tryptophan, this likely comes from a read error. The DNA is omitted, as the CDR3 cannot be located on it reliably, and the CDR3 follows TCRdb's listing. This sequence joins TRBV12-3 or TRBV12-4 and TRBJ2-5; TRBD1 is the table's D call and was not checked against the DNA. The CDR3 totals 13 residues, both ends included. CDR3: CASGGPGQETQCY.

V usage is TRBV7-8 and J usage is TRBJ2-5; 11 bases are a match to TRBD1. V lost 11 bases and J lost 12; bases outside the gene matches: 11. CDR3 size: 12 residues. The germline V gene has CDR1 SGHVS and CDR2 FQNEAQ. The CDR3 bases are TGTGCCGGACAGGGGGCTAGGGAGAGGAAGTACTTC. Amino acid sequence: CAGQGARERKYF.

About this clonotype: Germline is not matched at one junction end, which may reflect a read error. The chain has TRBV19 and TRBJ1-6; D gene uncertain. CDR3 size: 16 residues. Germline CDR1 is LNHDA and CDR2 is SQIVND (reference sequence). The CDR3 coding sequence is TGTGCCAGTAGTATAGCTAGCGGCGCCTATAATGCGCCCTTCTTCTTT. Translating it yields CASSIASGAYNAPFFF.